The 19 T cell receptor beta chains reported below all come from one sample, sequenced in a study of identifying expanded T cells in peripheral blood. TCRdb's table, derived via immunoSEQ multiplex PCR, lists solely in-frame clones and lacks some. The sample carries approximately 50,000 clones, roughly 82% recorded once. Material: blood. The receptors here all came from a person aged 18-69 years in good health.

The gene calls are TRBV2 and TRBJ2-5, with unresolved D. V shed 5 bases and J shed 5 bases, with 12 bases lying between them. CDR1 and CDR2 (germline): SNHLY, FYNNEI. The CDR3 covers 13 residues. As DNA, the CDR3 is TGTGCCAGCAGTTCCGGCCCTCCGGAGACCCAGTACTTC. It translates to CASSSGPPETQYF.

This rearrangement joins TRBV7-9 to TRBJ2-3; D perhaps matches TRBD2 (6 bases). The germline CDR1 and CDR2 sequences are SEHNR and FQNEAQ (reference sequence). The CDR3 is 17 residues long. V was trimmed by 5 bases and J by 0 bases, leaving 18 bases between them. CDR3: CASSPGTAGLSTDTQYF. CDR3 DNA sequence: TGTGCCAGCAGCCCCGGGACTGCCGGGCTTAGCACAGATACGCAGTATTTT.

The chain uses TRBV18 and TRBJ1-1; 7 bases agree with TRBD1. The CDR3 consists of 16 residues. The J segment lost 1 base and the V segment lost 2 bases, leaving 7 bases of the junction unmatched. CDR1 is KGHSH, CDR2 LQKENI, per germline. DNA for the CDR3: TGTGCCAGCTCACCAAAACAGGGGCTGGAGAACACTGAAGCTTTCTTT. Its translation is CASSPKQGLENTEAFF.

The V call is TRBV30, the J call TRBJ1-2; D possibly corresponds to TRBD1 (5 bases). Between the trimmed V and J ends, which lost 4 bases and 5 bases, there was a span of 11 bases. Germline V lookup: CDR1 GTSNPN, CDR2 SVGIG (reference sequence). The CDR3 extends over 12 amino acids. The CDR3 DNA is TGTGCCTGGAAAGGGGATAGTTATGGCTACACCTTC. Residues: CAWKGDSYGYTF.

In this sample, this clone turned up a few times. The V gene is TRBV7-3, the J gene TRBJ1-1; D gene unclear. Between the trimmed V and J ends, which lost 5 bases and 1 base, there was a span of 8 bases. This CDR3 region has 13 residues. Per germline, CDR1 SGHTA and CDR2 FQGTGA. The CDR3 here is CASSQSANTEAFF. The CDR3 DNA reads TGTGCCAGCAGCCAGAGCGCGAACACTGAAGCTTTCTTT.

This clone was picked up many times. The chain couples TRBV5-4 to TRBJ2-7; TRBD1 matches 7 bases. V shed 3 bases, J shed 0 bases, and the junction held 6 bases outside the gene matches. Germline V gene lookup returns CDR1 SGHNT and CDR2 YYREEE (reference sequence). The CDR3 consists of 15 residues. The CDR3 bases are TGTGCCAGCAGCTCCACAGGGGCCAGCTCCTACGAGCAGTACTTC. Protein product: CASSSTGASSYEQYF.

CDR3 sequence reads: CASSVQGAKNIQYF. The CDR3 bases are TGTGCCAGCAGTGTACAGGGAGCCAAAAACATTCAGTACTTC. This rearrangement joins TRBV27 to TRBJ2-4, with D possibly being TRBD1 (6 bases). V was pared by 5 bases and J by 0 bases, with 8 bases between. From germline, CDR1 is MNHEY and CDR2 SMNVEV (reference sequence). The length of the CDR3 is 14 residues.

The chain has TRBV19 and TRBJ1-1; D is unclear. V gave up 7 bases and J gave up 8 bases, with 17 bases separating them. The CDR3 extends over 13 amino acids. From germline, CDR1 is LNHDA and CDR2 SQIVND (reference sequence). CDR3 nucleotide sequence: TGTGCCAGTACCCTCGGTGCGGCGACAGAAGCTTTCTTT. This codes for CASTLGAATEAFF.

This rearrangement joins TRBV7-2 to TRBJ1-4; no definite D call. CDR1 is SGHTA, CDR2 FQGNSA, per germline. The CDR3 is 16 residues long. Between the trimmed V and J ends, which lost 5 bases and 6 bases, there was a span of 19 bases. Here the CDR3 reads CASSPAGRVSDEKLFF. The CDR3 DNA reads TGTGCCAGCAGCCCCGCGGGGAGGGTGTCAGATGAAAAACTGTTTTTT.

The chain's CDR3 is CASSSYTSGIYNEQFF. The CDR3 bases are TGTGCCAGCAGCTCGTACACGAGCGGGATTTACAATGAGCAGTTCTTC. This chain joins TRBV5-4 and TRBJ2-1; TRBD2 aligns across 7 bases. V shed 3 bases, J shed 4 bases, and the junction held 10 bases outside the gene matches. Germline values: CDR1 SGHNT, CDR2 YYREEE (reference sequence). This CDR3 comprises 16 residues.

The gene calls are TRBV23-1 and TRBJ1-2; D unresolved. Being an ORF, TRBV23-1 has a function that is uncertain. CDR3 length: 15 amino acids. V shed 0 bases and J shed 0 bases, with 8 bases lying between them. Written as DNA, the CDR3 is TGCGCCAGCAGTCAATCAAAGGATACTAACTATGGCTACACCTTC. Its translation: CASSQSKDTNYGYTF.

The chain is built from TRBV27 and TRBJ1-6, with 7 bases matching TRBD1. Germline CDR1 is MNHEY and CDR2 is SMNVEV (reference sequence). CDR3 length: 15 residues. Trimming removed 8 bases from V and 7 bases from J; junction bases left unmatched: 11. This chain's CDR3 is CASRDSRGANSPLHF. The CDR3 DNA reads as TGTGCCAGCCGGGACAGTAGAGGGGCCAATTCACCCCTCCACTTT.

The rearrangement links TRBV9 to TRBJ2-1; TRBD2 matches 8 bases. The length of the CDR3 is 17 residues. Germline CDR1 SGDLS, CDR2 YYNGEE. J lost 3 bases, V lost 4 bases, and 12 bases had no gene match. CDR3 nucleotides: TGTGCCAGCAGCACACTCGGGGTTAGCGGGATCTACAATGAGCAGTTCTTC. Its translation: CASSTLGVSGIYNEQFF.

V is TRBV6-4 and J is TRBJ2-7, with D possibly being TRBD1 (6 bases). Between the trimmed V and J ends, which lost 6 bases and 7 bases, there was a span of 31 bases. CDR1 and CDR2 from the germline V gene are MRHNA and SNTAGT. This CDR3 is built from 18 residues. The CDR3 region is CASSPPPGTFTRDPEQYF. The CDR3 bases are TGTGCCAGCAGCCCCCCTCCCGGGACATTTACGAGGGATCCGGAGCAGTACTTC.

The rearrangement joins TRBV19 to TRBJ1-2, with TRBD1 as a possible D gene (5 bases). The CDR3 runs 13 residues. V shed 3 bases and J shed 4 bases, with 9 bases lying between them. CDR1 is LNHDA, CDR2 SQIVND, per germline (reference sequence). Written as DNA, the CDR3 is TGTGCCAGTAGTATCCGGGACCCCTATGGCTACACCTTC. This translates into CASSIRDPYGYTF.

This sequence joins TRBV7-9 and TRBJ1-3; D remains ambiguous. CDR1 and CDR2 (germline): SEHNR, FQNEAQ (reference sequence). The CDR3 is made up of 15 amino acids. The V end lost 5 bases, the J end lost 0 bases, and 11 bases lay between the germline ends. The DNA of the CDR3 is TGTGCCAGCAGCGTTGACACCAACTCTGGAAACACCATATATTTT. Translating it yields CASSVDTNSGNTIYF.

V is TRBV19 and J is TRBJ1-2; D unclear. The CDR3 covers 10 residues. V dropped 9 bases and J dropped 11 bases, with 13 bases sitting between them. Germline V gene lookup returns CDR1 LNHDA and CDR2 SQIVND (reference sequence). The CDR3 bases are TGTGCCAGCTTCGAAGGAAGGTACACCTTC. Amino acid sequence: CASFEGRYTF.

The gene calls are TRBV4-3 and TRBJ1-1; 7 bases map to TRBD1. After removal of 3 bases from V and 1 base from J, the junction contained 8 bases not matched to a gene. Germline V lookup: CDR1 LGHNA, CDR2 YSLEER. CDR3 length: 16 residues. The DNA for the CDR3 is TGCGCCAGCAGCCACCCTCCCCAGGGGGGGAACACTGAAGCTTTCTTT. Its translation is CASSHPPQGGNTEAFF.

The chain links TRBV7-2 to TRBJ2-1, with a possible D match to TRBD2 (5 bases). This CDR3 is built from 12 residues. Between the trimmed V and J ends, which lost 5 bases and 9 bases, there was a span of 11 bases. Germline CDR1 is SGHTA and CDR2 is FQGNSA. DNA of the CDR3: TGTGCCAGCAGCGTAGTCGGGGTTGAGCAGTTCTTC. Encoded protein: CASSVVGVEQFF.